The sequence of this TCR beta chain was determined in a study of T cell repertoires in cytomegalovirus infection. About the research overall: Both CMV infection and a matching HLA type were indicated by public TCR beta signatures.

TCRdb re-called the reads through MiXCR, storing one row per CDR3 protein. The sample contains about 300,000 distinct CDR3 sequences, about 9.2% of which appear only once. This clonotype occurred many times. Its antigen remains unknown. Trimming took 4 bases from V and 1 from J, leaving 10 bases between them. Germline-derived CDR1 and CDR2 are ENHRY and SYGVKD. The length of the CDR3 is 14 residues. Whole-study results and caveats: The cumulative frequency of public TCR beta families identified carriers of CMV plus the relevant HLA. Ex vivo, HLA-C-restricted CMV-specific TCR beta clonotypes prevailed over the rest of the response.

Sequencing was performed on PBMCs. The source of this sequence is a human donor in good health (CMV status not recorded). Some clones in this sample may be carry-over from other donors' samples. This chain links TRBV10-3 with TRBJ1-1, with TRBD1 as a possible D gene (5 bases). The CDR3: CAISGRGRNTEAFF. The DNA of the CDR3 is TGTGCCATCAGTGGAAGGGGCCGGAACACTGAAGCTTTCTTT.